This TCR beta chain came from a study of T cells in Graves' hyperthyroidism and ophthalmopathy. Using RNA transcripts as the source, TCR beta CDR3 regions were amplified. HTBI primers were employed in a first-round RT-PCR of the TCR CDR3. TCRdb reanalysed the multiplex PCR reads using MiXCR and keeps one entry per CDR3 protein. The sample consists of hundreds of thousands of distinct CDR3 sequences, roughly a sixth of them appearing once. The CDR3 totals 16 residues. CDR1 and CDR2 from the germline V gene are DFQATT and SNEGSKA (reference sequence). The junction had 10 bases not matched to a gene; V was cut back by 0 bases and J by 7 bases. By proportion, this clonotype is medium-sized.

The chain joins TRBV20-1 to TRBJ2-3, with TRBD2 matching 10 bases. The receptor comes from a woman in her late teens or twenties with Graves' hyperthyroidism. The sample taken for sequencing was blood. Here the CDR3 DNA reads TGCAGTGCTAGAGAGCCCGGGACTAGCGAGAACAATACGCAGTATTTT. This encodes CSAREPGTSENNTQYF.